The source of this T cell receptor beta chain is a study of T cell repertoires in cytomegalovirus infection. Findings and caveats of the study: CMV carriers having the relevant HLA were flagged by cumulative public TCR beta family frequency.

This CDR3 comprises 15 residues. The junction had 9 bases not matched to a gene; V was cut back by 4 bases and J by 5 bases. The germline gives CDR1 DFQATT, CDR2 SNEGSKA (reference sequence). This clonotype was found a few times. The target antigen is unknown. Each CDR3 protein gets one entry after TCRdb re-called the reads with MiXCR. The data contain 680,000 or so distinct CDR3 sequences, 35% of them seen just once; the ten biggest clones take up about 2.8%. Sequencing was performed on PBMCs. The rearrangement links TRBV20-1 to TRBJ2-7, with 12 bases matching TRBD2. The sequence was obtained from a human donor in good health (CMV status not recorded). Some clones in this sample may be carry-over from other donors' samples. CDR3 protein: CSATRLAGDRHEQYF. CDR3 DNA: TGCAGTGCTACCCGACTAGCGGGAGACCGCCACGAGCAGTACTTC.